This is a list of T cell receptor beta chains from one sample in a study of CD8+ T cells in alopecia areata. Using immunoSEQ multiplex PCR, the repertoire was profiled, and TCRdb retains in-frame clones only, with some absent. The table has about 140,000 clones, roughly 60% seen once. Material: CD4+ T cells sorted from blood. The origin of the receptors is a human donor in good health. Each CDR3 is given with its conserved first and last residue. D genes are given only for firm matches. Where a row states a size, it is once, few, many or the class of an expanded clone; other rows omit it.

NA	TRBV2	NA	TRBJ2-6	TGTGCCAGCAACGGACGGGAATCTGGGGCCAACGTCCTGACTTTC	CASNGRESGANVLTF
TRBD1	TRBV27	NA	TRBJ1-3	TGTGCCAGCAGTACACAGGGGCCAAGGATCTCTGGAAACACCATATATTTT	CASSTQGPRISGNTIYF
TRBD2	TRBV29-1	NA	TRBJ2-1	TGCAGCGCCGATCCGGGACTAGCTTACAATGAGCAGTTCTTC	CSADPGLAYNEQFF
NA	TRBV4-2	NA	TRBJ2-5	TGTGCCAGCAGCCAAGAAGGGACCCAGTACTTC	CASSQEGTQYF
TRBD1	TRBV29-1	NA	TRBJ1-5	TGCAGCGTTGCTCCCGGGACAGGGCTAAATCAGCCCCAGCATTTT	CSVAPGTGLNQPQHF
NA	TRBV5-1	NA	TRBJ2-5	TGCGCCAGCAGCTCGTTAGGACGGCAAGAGACCCAGTACTTC	CASSSLGRQETQYF
NA	TRBV4-1	NA	TRBJ2-7	TGCGCCAGCAGCCGCGAGGTTGGCGCTAGGGGCTACGAGCAGTACTTC	CASSREVGARGYEQYF
NA	TRBV5-1	few	TRBJ1-1	TGCGCCAGCAGCTTGTTGGACAGTACATCCTTTGAAGCTTTCTTT	CASSLLDSTSFEAFF
TRBD2	TRBV4-1	NA	TRBJ2-5	TGCGCCAGCAGCCAAGGACCCCTAGCGGGAGATCCCCGGTACTTC	CASSQGPLAGDPRYF
NA	TRBV29-1	NA	TRBJ1-2	TGCAGCGTTGGGGTCCTACCGGGGGGCCATGGCTACACCTTC	CSVGVLPGGHGYTF
TRBD2	TRBV25-1	NA	TRBJ2-1	TGTGCCAGCAGAGCTAGCGGGATGCAGCACAATGAGCAGTTCTTC	CASRASGMQHNEQFF
TRBD1	TRBV25-1	NA	TRBJ2-7	TGTGCCAGCAGATCCCGGGACAGGGGTTCCCACGAGCAGTACTTC	CASRSRDRGSHEQYF
NA	TRBV5-4	NA	TRBJ2-4	TGTGCCAGCAGCTTCGGGGACATTCAGTACTTC	CASSFGDIQYF
NA	TRBV18	NA	TRBJ2-1	TGTGCCAGCTCCCCCTTCCGGGCCTCCTACAATGAGCAGTTCTTC	CASSPFRASYNEQFF
NA	TRBV28	few	TRBJ1-1	TGTGCCAGCAGTCCCCCCCCCGGGGCACAGAACACTGAAGCTTTCTTT	CASSPPPGAQNTEAFF
NA	TRBV2	NA	TRBJ1-4	TGTGCCAGCAGTGAATGGGCATACAATGAAAAACTGTTTTTT	CASSEWAYNEKLFF
NA	TRBV5-4	NA	TRBJ2-1	TGTGCCAGCAGCCGAGACACGAGCTCCTACAATGAGCAGTTCTTC	CASSRDTSSYNEQFF
NA	TRBV29-1	few	TRBJ2-5	TGCAGCGTTGAAGAGGGCTTTCGCCCACAAGAGACCCAGTACTTC	CSVEEGFRPQETQYF
NA	TRBV29-1	NA	TRBJ2-7	TGCAGCGTTAGCAGAGCCTACGAGCAGTACTTC	CSVSRAYEQYF
NA	TRBV6-6	few	TRBJ1-1	TGTGCCAGCCAGGCAGCGAACACTGAAGCTTTCTTT	CASQAANTEAFF
NA	TRBV4-1	NA	TRBJ2-7	TGCGCCAGCAGCCAAGATCAGCAGGGGATCCGCGAGCAGTACTTC	CASSQDQQGIREQYF
NA	TRBV5-6	NA	TRBJ2-4	TGTGCCAGCAGGGCATGGGGGGCCAAAAACATTCAGTACTTC	CASRAWGAKNIQYF
TRBD2	TRBV4-1	NA	TRBJ2-1	TGCGCCAGCAGCCGAGGACTAGCCTCGAATGAGCAGTTCTTC	CASSRGLASNEQFF
NA	TRBV29-1	NA	TRBJ1-1	TGCAGCGTTGCTAGGGCGCAAGAAGCTTTCTTT	CSVARAQEAFF
TRBD1	TRBV30	NA	TRBJ1-5	TGTGCCTGGAGGAGGGACAGTCCTGGTCAGCCCCAGCATTTT	CAWRRDSPGQPQHF
NA	TRBV5-6	NA	TRBJ2-5	TGTGCCAGCAGCTTGTGGCTCCGGGGGCGAGAGACCCAGTACTTC	CASSLWLRGRETQYF
NA	TRBV7-9	many	TRBJ2-2	TGTGCCAGCAGCATTAACTGGCAGGAACAGGGAGGCACCGGGGAGCTGTTTTTT	CASSINWQEQGGTGELFF
NA	TRBV29-1	NA	TRBJ2-7	TGCAGCGCGACCGGGACCCTAAACTCCTACGAGCAGTACTTC	CSATGTLNSYEQYF
TRBD1	TRBV6-6	few	TRBJ2-1	TGTGCCAGCAGTTACCGGGGACAGGGAAACTACAATGAGCAGTTCTTC	CASSYRGQGNYNEQFF
NA	TRBV29-1	NA	TRBJ2-3	TGCAGCGTTGAGGATACGGATACGCAGTATTTT	CSVEDTDTQYF
NA	TRBV27	once	TRBJ1-4	TGTGCCAGCAGTTTATTTTCGGAAAGAATTAATGAAAAACTGTTTTTT	CASSLFSERINEKLFF
NA	TRBV5-1	few	TRBJ2-3	TGCGCCAGCAGCTTGAATACGGGCACAGATACGCAGTATTTT	CASSLNTGTDTQYF
NA	TRBV2	NA	TRBJ2-5	TGTGCCAGCAGTCCCGTTGGAGAGACCCAGTACTTC	CASSPVGETQYF
TRBD2	TRBV2	many	TRBJ2-1	TGTGCCAGCAGTGTCCTAGCGGGATTTGCCTACAATGAGCAGTTCTTC	CASSVLAGFAYNEQFF
TRBD2	TRBV7-9	NA	TRBJ2-1	TGTGCCAGCAGCTTAGCCCTCACTAGCGGGAGGGATGAGCAGTTCTTC	CASSLALTSGRDEQFF
NA	TRBV25-1	NA	TRBJ2-1	TGTGCCAGCAGTGAAAGGATTAGGTGGAATGAGCAGTTCTTC	CASSERIRWNEQFF
NA	TRBV11-2	NA	TRBJ2-3	TGTGCCAGCCGCCGTGTGAGCGGGCCGAGCACAGATACGCAGTATTTT	CASRRVSGPSTDTQYF
TRBD1	TRBV29-1	NA	TRBJ1-1	TGCAGCGTGGGATCCGGGACAGCGAACACTGAAGCTTTCTTT	CSVGSGTANTEAFF
TRBD1	TRBV30	NA	TRBJ2-1	TGTGCCTGGGGACAGGGTCGCAATGAGCAGTTCTTC	CAWGQGRNEQFF
NA	TRBV7-2	once	TRBJ2-3	TGTGCCAGCAGCTTAGTTCCTTTCCCCGATACGCAGTATTTT	CASSLVPFPDTQYF
NA	TRBV11-2	NA	TRBJ2-1	TGTGCCAGTTATCCTATCCGGGACTCCGGGTCCGGTGAGCAGTTCTTC	CASYPIRDSGSGEQFF
TRBD2	TRBV29-1	NA	TRBJ2-7	TGCAGCGTTGAAGAAACGGCGGGAGCCTACGAGCAGTACTTC	CSVEETAGAYEQYF
NA	TRBV20-1	NA	TRBJ2-7	TGCAGTGCTAGAGAAGGGGTCGAGCAGTACTTC	CSAREGVEQYF
TRBD2	TRBV6-5	NA	TRBJ2-7	TGTGCCAGCAGTTACTTAGCGGGAGGGCCGGTCGAGCAGTACTTC	CASSYLAGGPVEQYF
NA	TRBV14	NA	TRBJ2-5	TGTGCCAGCAGCCAAGTTAGGGGTGAGACCCAGTACTTC	CASSQVRGETQYF
NA	TRBV29-1	few	TRBJ1-2	TGCGGCAGCTTCGCGGGGACGAGGGACGATGGCTACACCTTC	CGSFAGTRDDGYTF
NA	TRBV5-1	NA	TRBJ2-5	TGCGCCAGCAGCTTGGCAGACAACAGGAAGGAGACCCAGTACTTC	CASSLADNRKETQYF
NA	TRBV30	NA	TRBJ2-5	TGTGCCTGGATCGGAACAGGGCAAGAGACCCAGTACTTC	CAWIGTGQETQYF
TRBD2	TRBV29-1	NA	TRBJ2-3	TGCAGCGTTGATAGCCCCCCGGGCGGGAGGGCCGTGGAGTATTTT	CSVDSPPGGRAVEYF
NA	TRBV29-1	few	TRBJ2-7	TGCAGCGTGGAGACAGAGAGCTCCTACGAGCAGTACTTC	CSVETESSYEQYF
NA	TRBV29-1	few	TRBJ2-1	TGCAGCGTTACGTGGGCGAGCTCCTACAATGAGCAGTTCTTC	CSVTWASSYNEQFF
NA	TRBV30	NA	TRBJ1-5	TGTGCCTGGAGTGTGGGTCAGCCCCAGCATTTT	CAWSVGQPQHF